This is a list of T cell receptor beta chains from one sample in a study of vaccination and CD4 T cells after COVID-19. These receptors lack a known antigen. A single record per CDR3 protein comes from TCRdb applying MiXCR to the PCR reads. The sample contains under 10,000 distinct CDR3 sequences, roughly 36% of which appear only once. Sequenced input: CD4+ T cells from blood, cultured in vitro. The receptors were gathered from a human donor in good health. Both conserved end residues are part of each CDR3. D genes are given only for firm matches. Rows give clone size only sometimes, using once, few, many, or a class for an expanded clone.

len	abundance	v_gene	j_gene	d_gene	CDR3aa	CDR3nt
15	-	TRBV11-2	TRBJ2-4	-	CASSLELTAKNIQYF	TGTGCCAGCAGCTTAGAGCTTACAGCCAAAAACATTCAGTACTTC
16	-	TRBV2	TRBJ1-2	-	CASSPPRGAYNYGYTF	TGTGCCAGCAGTCCTCCCCGGGGGGCTTATAACTATGGCTACACCTTC
18	-	TRBV20-1	TRBJ2-1	TRBD2	CSAPEVAGGMSSYNEQFF	TGCAGTGCCCCGGAGGTAGCGGGAGGCATGAGCTCCTACAATGAGCAGTTCTTC
17	few	TRBV7-8	TRBJ1-1	-	CASSLATRGRRNTEAFF	TGTGCCAGCAGCTTAGCGACCAGGGGCCGGCGGAACACTGAAGCTTTCTTT
14	-	TRBV19	TRBJ1-5	TRBD1	CASSLTGGNQPQHF	TGTGCCAGTAGTCTGACAGGGGGCAATCAGCCCCAGCATTTT
13	medium-sized	TRBV20-1	TRBJ2-1	-	CSARAGSYNEQFF	TGCAGTGCTAGAGCGGGCTCCTACAATGAGCAGTTCTTC
16	-	TRBV6-5	TRBJ2-7	TRBD1	CASSYSSGTGYYEQYF	TGTGCCAGCAGTTACTCATCCGGGACAGGGTACTACGAGCAGTACTTC
16	-	TRBV28	TRBJ2-3	TRBD1	CASSLSLGQGTDTQYF	TGTGCCAGCAGTTTAAGTTTAGGACAGGGGACAGATACGCAGTATTTT
17	-	TRBV5-1	TRBJ1-1	-	CASSLADPRGGGTEAFF	TGCGCCAGCAGCTTGGCCGACCCCAGGGGAGGGGGAACTGAAGCTTTCTTT
16	-	TRBV21-1	TRBJ1-1	-	CASSKQVKGLNTEAFF	TGTGCCAGCAGCAAACAGGTCAAGGGATTGAACACTGAAGCTTTCTTT
16	-	TRBV11-3	TRBJ2-5	-	CASSLDTSAGQETQYF	TGTGCCAGCAGCTTAGATACATCGGCAGGACAAGAGACCCAGTACTTC
14	-	TRBV2	TRBJ2-5	TRBD1	CASGRTGLLETQYF	TGTGCCAGCGGACGGACAGGCCTTTTGGAGACCCAGTACTTC
14	-	TRBV28	TRBJ2-3	TRBD2	CASSGTSVTDTQYF	TGTGCCAGCAGCGGGACTAGCGTCACAGATACGCAGTATTTT
12	few	TRBV25-1	TRBJ2-7	-	CASSEVLREQYF	TGTGCCAGCAGTGAGGTCCTAAGGGAGCAGTACTTC
14	-	TRBV21-1	TRBJ2-2	-	CASSKRGDTGELFF	TGTGCCAGCAGCAAAAGAGGTGACACCGGGGAGCTGTTTTTT
15	-	TRBV28	TRBJ2-1	TRBD2	CASVSITGGFVEQFF	TGTGCCAGCGTTAGCATAACGGGAGGTTTTGTTGAGCAGTTCTTC
16	few	TRBV6-1	TRBJ2-1	-	CASSEYRSSDYNEQFF	TGTGCCAGCAGTGAATATAGGTCTAGCGATTACAATGAGCAGTTCTTC
13	-	TRBV10-3	TRBJ2-1	-	CANSIDSYNEQFF	TGTGCCAACTCGATCGACTCCTACAATGAGCAGTTCTTC
15	medium-sized	TRBV6-1	TRBJ1-2	-	CASILNYPGNYGYTF	TGTGCCAGCATCCTGAATTACCCCGGTAACTATGGCTACACCTTC
14	few	TRBV10-3	TRBJ2-5	TRBD2	CAIRRAGGEETQYF	TGTGCCATCAGAAGAGCGGGAGGGGAGGAGACCCAGTACTTC
17	-	TRBV4-3	TRBJ2-4	-	CASSQERGGVAKNIQYF	TGCGCCAGCAGCCAAGAAAGAGGGGGGGTTGCCAAAAACATTCAGTACTTC
15	-	TRBV20-1	TRBJ2-3	TRBD1	CSARVSTGGTGTQYF	TGCAGTGCTAGAGTTTCGACAGGGGGTACGGGTACGCAGTATTTT
15	few	TRBV6-1	TRBJ2-3	TRBD2	CASSHSGSHTDTQYF	TGTGCCAGCAGTCATAGCGGGAGCCACACAGATACGCAGTATTTT
15	few	TRBV6-1	TRBJ1-5	-	CASRSTANSNQPQHF	TGTGCCAGCAGATCAACAGCGAATAGCAATCAGCCCCAGCATTTT
16	-	TRBV12-3/TRBV12-4	TRBJ2-5	TRBD2	CASSLFRAGEQETQYF	TGTGCCAGCAGTTTATTTCGAGCGGGAGAGCAAGAGACCCAGTACTTC
14	few	TRBV7-9	TRBJ1-2	-	CASSLVGVGDGYTF	TGTGCCAGCAGCTTAGTGGGGGTGGGAGATGGCTACACCTTC
15	-	TRBV29-1	TRBJ2-7	TRBD1	CSVGGGGQGVYEQYF	TGCAGCGTTGGAGGGGGAGGACAGGGGGTTTACGAGCAGTACTTC
17	-	TRBV6-2/TRBV6-3	TRBJ2-6	-	CASSYTGLNSGANVLTF	TGTGCCAGCAGCTATACAGGACTAAACTCTGGGGCCAACGTCCTGACTTTC
13	few	TRBV5-1	TRBJ2-3	-	CASSLYLTDTQYF	TGCGCCAGCAGCTTGTACCTCACAGATACGCAGTATTTT
13	-	TRBV27	TRBJ2-1	-	CASRAPARGEQFF	TGTGCCAGCCGAGCGCCAGCCCGGGGTGAGCAGTTCTTC
17	once	TRBV19	TRBJ2-1	TRBD2	CASSTLTSGSSYNEQFF	TGTGCCAGTAGTACCTTAACTAGCGGGAGCTCCTACAATGAGCAGTTCTTC
16	few	TRBV6-5	TRBJ2-1	-	CASSYSTGRSYNEQFF	TGTGCCAGCAGTTACTCTACAGGGCGGTCCTACAATGAGCAGTTCTTC
16	few	TRBV6-4	TRBJ2-1	TRBD2	CASSALSGGSYNEQFF	TGTGCCAGCAGCGCCCTTAGCGGGGGGTCCTACAATGAGCAGTTCTTC
15	few	TRBV20-1	TRBJ2-1	TRBD2	CSAIPGTKFYNEQFF	TGCAGTGCCATCCCCGGGACTAAATTCTACAATGAGCAGTTCTTC
16	-	TRBV7-2	TRBJ1-2	TRBD1	CASSLGRTGGDYGYTF	TGTGCCAGCAGCTTAGGGCGGACAGGGGGCGACTATGGCTACACCTTC
17	-	TRBV6-5	TRBJ2-1	-	CASSSSRGQTPKNEQFF	TGTGCCAGCAGTTCCTCCCGTGGACAGACCCCAAAGAATGAGCAGTTCTTC
14	-	TRBV20-1	TRBJ2-6	TRBD1	CSATDRAGANVLTF	TGCAGTGCCACGGACAGGGCTGGGGCCAACGTCCTGACTTTC
12	few	TRBV6-4	TRBJ2-3	TRBD2	CASSLAGGLQYF	TGTGCCAGCAGCCTAGCGGGAGGTTTACAGTATTTT
13	-	TRBV5-5	TRBJ2-1	-	CASSLASFNEQFF	TGTGCCAGCAGCTTGGCGAGCTTCAATGAGCAGTTCTTC
15	-	TRBV6-2/TRBV6-3	TRBJ2-7	-	CASSYRLAISYEQYF	TGTGCCAGCAGTTACCGCCTAGCTATCTCCTACGAGCAGTACTTC
14	-	TRBV6-2/TRBV6-3	TRBJ1-5	-	CASSRQSSNQPQHF	TGTGCCAGCAGTCGACAGAGTAGCAATCAGCCCCAGCATTTT
16	-	TRBV28	TRBJ1-6	-	CASSVDGPRLRSPLHF	TGTGCCAGCAGTGTTGACGGACCGCGGCTCCGGTCACCCCTCCACTTT
12	-	TRBV5-4	TRBJ1-5	-	CASSLPDQPQHF	TGTGCCAGCAGCTTACCAGATCAGCCCCAGCATTTT
20	once	TRBV6-5	TRBJ2-7	TRBD2	CASSYNLHGTSGRTGFEQYF	TGTGCCAGCAGTTACAATCTTCACGGGACTAGCGGGAGGACGGGTTTCGAGCAGTACTTC
14	few	TRBV20-1	TRBJ2-5	-	CSAPSFRGQETQYF	TGCAGTGCTCCGTCCTTCCGGGGCCAAGAGACCCAGTACTTC
13	-	TRBV20-1	TRBJ2-7	-	CSAEDGRPYEQYF	TGCAGTGCGGAGGACGGTCGGCCCTACGAGCAGTACTTC
14	few	TRBV28	TRBJ1-1	TRBD1	CASSPTDREAEAFF	TGTGCCAGCAGCCCAACAGACAGGGAGGCTGAAGCTTTCTTT
12	once	TRBV11-3	TRBJ2-1	-	CASSLGPNEQFF	TGTGCCAGCAGCTTAGGCCCTAATGAGCAGTTCTTC
16	-	TRBV7-2	TRBJ2-1	-	CASTSPGGQRYNEQFF	TGTGCCAGCACCTCGCCGGGGGGACAGAGGTACAATGAGCAGTTCTTC
14	few	TRBV20-1	TRBJ1-1	-	CSARGPQGGTEAFF	TGCAGTGCTAGAGGCCCACAGGGAGGAACTGAAGCTTTCTTT
12	-	TRBV20-1	TRBJ1-1	-	CSARPVNTEAFF	TGCAGTGCTAGGCCGGTGAACACTGAAGCTTTCTTT
15	once	TRBV5-1	TRBJ2-3	-	CASSLGDVSTDTQYF	TGCGCCAGCAGCTTGGGGGACGTAAGCACAGATACGCAGTATTTT